The T cell receptor (beta chain) described here comes from a study of neurological immune-mediated disorders. This clonotype was counted ten times or more. Its target is unknown. The CDR3 has 13 residues. V was trimmed by 6 bases and J by 4 bases, leaving 14 bases between them. The germline V gene has CDR1 SGHRS and CDR2 YFSETQ. Time point specified: longitudinal time-point 2. The unsorted libraries originated from 2 million PBMCs that had been stored at -80 C. Study-wide results and limits: Levels of TCR clonal expansion peaked in HTLV-1-associated myelopathy and reached their lowest in multiple sclerosis, under those of healthy controls.

Over 180 million TCR-beta sequences (from 15-18 subjects) were yielded by each sequencing run. TCRdb used MiXCR to reprocess the 5' RACE reads, holding one entry per CDR3 protein. Of 70,000 to 95,000 distinct CDR3 sequences in the sample, approximately 13% were seen once. The source material was PBMCs. The receptor's source is a female donor with HTLV-1-associated myelopathy (HAM/TSP). The V gene is TRBV5-1, the J gene TRBJ2-7; TRBD1 might be the D (5 bases). CDR3 in DNA: TGCGCCAGCACCCTAGACAGAAATTACGAGCAGTACTTC. This encodes CASTLDRNYEQYF.